This T cell receptor (beta chain) is drawn from a study of cytomegalovirus exposure and HLA in healthy donors (TCRdb year 2017). The study in broad terms: According to an earlier analysis of a few hundred of the donors, some 180 million T cells yielded some 110 million unique TCR beta sequences and approximately 300 Gb of sequence data. To predict cytomegalovirus infection status, the study brought together high-throughput TCR immunosequencing, statistical association of individual TCRs with disease status, and machine learning. A later analysis re-examined previously published TCR beta repertoires from 610 or so donors and added high-resolution HLA genotyping to investigate patterns of TCR occurrence. The study was designed to test whether signatures of past pathogen exposure could be identified by cataloging public T cell receptors. In an earlier analysis of roughly 600 of the donors, high-throughput TCR beta sequencing was used to judge whether each TCR beta V gene segment behaved as functional or pseudogenic. An early release covering around 630 HLA-typed donors comprised 250 to 350 gigabases of sequencing data and some 79 million unique TCR sequences. The study used immunosequencing to profile the T cell repertoires of some 600 subjects and linked those repertoires to cytomegalovirus serostatus. Class I and class II HLA loci were covered by the typing at four-digit resolution. Rather than using new phenotypic data, the later analysis identified candidate immune exposures from TCR beta sequences and from how often those sequences occurred across donors. A later genetic analysis took genome-wide SNP genotypes for about 55% of the 666 donors and used that subset as a discovery cohort. On average, roughly 240,000 unique TCR beta nucleotide sequences were sequenced per donor among about 400 genotyped donors of the cohort, with about 17% of those sequences being non-productive. Typing coverage varied by locus: roughly 629-640 donors for A, B, C, DRB1 and DQB1; approximately 500 for DQA1; about 570 for DPA1; 450 to 480 for DPB1. A separate validation cohort of over a hundred different subjects was used in addition to the 666-subject first cohort. Of the 300 to 400 genotyped donors, roughly 85% fell in the genetic ancestry cluster associated with self-reported Caucasian donors. Donor age, sex, ethnicity and CMV serostatus were compiled together with the repertoire data. Because of strong linkage in the cohort, roughly five DR-DQ haplotypes were treated as single units for association and clustering. Every discovery cohort repertoire had been produced on one sequencing platform. On the study overall, not on this receptor specifically: In a later genetic analysis, a missense DCLRE1C variant was associated with V-gene and J-gene trimming of TCR beta chains, and the association was replicated in an independent cohort. Linkage disequilibrium might explain the correlated functional status among segregating V segments, but an unknown experimental factor could not be excluded. The study listed around 160 TCR beta chains as associated with cytomegalovirus. Most TCR sequences were observed very rarely across donors, whereas some public TCRs were present in many individuals. An earlier analysis of approximately 600 of the donors showed that most TCR beta V segments appeared in productive rearrangements either about 87% or about 30% of the time, which broadly matched IMGT annotations. The authors suggested that the approach could potentially be generalized to other disease states and immunological phenotypes. In vitro tests confirmed that a few of the cytomegalovirus-associated TCR beta chains recognize cytomegalovirus antigens. Because HLA typing was missing for some donors at each locus, association tests included only the typed subset. Because counts were too low, about 17 rarely observed V segments, including chromosome 9 orphons, were excluded from the earlier analysis of 587 of the donors. Immune exposure information for the cohort was limited to CMV serostatus. When HLA alleles, especially DR and DQ, strongly co-occurred, attributing TCR associations to individual alleles was difficult. In a later analysis, HLA-associated TCR beta chains were found to be more clonally expanded and to have lower generation probabilities than equally common non-associated chains. Specific HLA alleles were associated with 16,951 TCR beta sequences at a false discovery rate of 0.05 in a later analysis. A later analysis found that most CMV-associated TCR beta chains appeared HLA-restricted, with HLA associations seemingly driven largely by CMV exposure. In a later analysis, the rate of TCR association differed among HLA loci, with DRB1 alleles having the most associated TCRs and HLA-C alleles having the fewest. In a later genetic analysis, fewer N-insertions in productive TCRs were reported among donors in an Asian-associated ancestry cluster than the roughly 700-donor mean. A cluster of highly shared sequence variants was judged likely to represent a technical artifact of the sequencing pipeline. Roughly uniform sequencing depth across donors was assumed in presence/absence analyses, although this assumption may not hold. Several of the top co-occurrence clusters appeared to be linked to parvovirus B19, influenza, CMV and Epstein-Barr virus, according to a later analysis. Only TCR beta chains were sequenced in this cohort, and the absence of alpha or paired-chain data limited detectable features. A further reported finding was that TCR beta sequences accurately predicted the HLA-A and HLA-B alleles for most subjects in the first cohort. The classifier was reported to diagnose cytomegalovirus status with high specificity and sensitivity in both the original cohort and the validation cohort. Some IMGT-functional V segments, including TRBV6-2 and TRBV6-3, could not be told apart with the 87-base-pair reads, so those segments were excluded.

V is reduced by 7 bases and J by 5 bases, leaving a spacing of 12 bases between them. From the germline V gene, CDR1 is MNHEY and CDR2 is SVGAGI. Reading from cysteine to phenylalanine, the CDR3 counts 14 amino acids. The read is trimmed to its CDR3 DNA, 42 bases read in frame from base 1. Preparation of the library involved the immunoSEQ multiplex PCR assay. For the multiplex PCR, a mixture combining 60 forward primers for TCR Vbeta segments and 13 reverse primers for TCR Jbeta segments was used. Amplification of the CDR3 region of rearranged TCR beta genes was performed with a multiplex PCR assay on genomic DNA. Amplified TCR beta libraries were sequenced as 87-base-pair reads on the Illumina HiSeq System. Per the authors' processing: A later analysis tallied roughly 80 million unique TCR beta chains across the approximately 670 repertoires, and approximately 12 million of those chains were shared by two or more donors. Raw reads were error-corrected and collapsed into unique sequences by a nearest-neighbor algorithm in which closely related sequences were merged to remove PCR and sequencing errors. Alignment of CDR3 sequences to IMGT reference sequences was used to assign V, D and J gene segments. For a sequence to be retained, a match of at least six nucleotides to both a V gene segment and a J gene segment was required. A rearrangement counted as productive if the CDR3 had no stop codons and remained in frame with V and J, and every other rearrangement counted as non-productive. CDR3 was defined according to IMGT convention as the region running from the second conserved V-encoded cysteine to the conserved J-encoded phenylalanine. The earlier analysis of 587 of the donors excluded any sequence lacking an unambiguous match to a single V gene segment. An earlier analysis of 587 of the donors called V segments functional above 56.7% productive rearrangements and segregating when the between-donor standard deviation exceeded 5%. A statistical classification framework was developed to diagnose cytomegalovirus status using the catalog of TCR beta chain sequences. In a later analysis, TCR nucleotide sequences were compared against IMGT/GENE-DB human TR gene sequences so that V and J genes could be assigned. The TCRdist pipeline was used in a later analysis to assign CDR3 sequences and most-parsimonious VDJ recombination scenarios. In a later analysis, each TCR beta chain was defined by its CDR3 amino acid sequence together with its V-gene family, and reads without a unique V-gene family were excluded. As a way to deal with suspected cross-contamination and a sequencing artifact, a later analysis dropped hundreds of nucleotide sequences that were highly shared and had low generation probability. In a later analysis, a clonal expansion index for each public chain was calculated from normalized within-repertoire ranks of inferred template counts. Generation probabilities in a later analysis came from a VDJ recombination model fitted to out-of-frame rearrangements, and those results were checked against IGoR. A later analysis scored TCR-TCR, TCR-HLA and TCR-CMV co-occurrence with hypergeometric tests, applying a repertoire-size bias correction to TCR pairs. In a later analysis, false discovery rates were estimated by permuting HLA or CMV assignments 20 times. In a later analysis, co-occurring TCRs were grouped with DBSCAN, and TCRdist sequence similarity was added when clustering was performed within HLA-allele-positive subsets. Repertoires with fewer than 30,000 or more than 120,000 public chains, plus five repertoires with anomalous nucleotide sharing, were excluded from co-occurrence clustering. Drawn from immuneACCESS, this table holds only the in-frame rearrangements with V and J called that TCRdb kept. Clones are partly lost; checked studies trace under half to an unresolved V gene and leave the rest unexplained. Clone size and V and J calls were adopted from that table, with D and trimming inferred from the DNA. The sample table shows about 140,000 clones, and about 61% are seen once. Around 2.5% of the sample comes from the top ten.

In total, roughly 710 healthy bone marrow donors made up the cohort. At the time of sampling, every cohort member was nominally healthy, though immune exposures that went unrecorded were likely present. The donor was CMV seronegative and was included in the group of several hundred seronegative cohort members. A peripheral blood sample was collected from each donor, and TCR beta sequencing was performed on peripheral blood mononuclear cells. Genomic DNA was extracted from the blood cell samples with the Qiagen DNeasy Blood Extraction Kit. On this clone: Its antigen specificity is not known. Base qualities are missing; no much larger clone stands one base away.

This sequence uses TRBV6-5 and TRBJ1-6; the D gene remains uncertain. The source material was PBMCs. The sequence came from a middle-aged woman in good health and CMV-seronegative. The sequenced DNA is TGTGCCAGCACCCGCAGTCTGAATAATTCACCCCTCCACTTT. The translation is CASTRSLNNSPLHF.